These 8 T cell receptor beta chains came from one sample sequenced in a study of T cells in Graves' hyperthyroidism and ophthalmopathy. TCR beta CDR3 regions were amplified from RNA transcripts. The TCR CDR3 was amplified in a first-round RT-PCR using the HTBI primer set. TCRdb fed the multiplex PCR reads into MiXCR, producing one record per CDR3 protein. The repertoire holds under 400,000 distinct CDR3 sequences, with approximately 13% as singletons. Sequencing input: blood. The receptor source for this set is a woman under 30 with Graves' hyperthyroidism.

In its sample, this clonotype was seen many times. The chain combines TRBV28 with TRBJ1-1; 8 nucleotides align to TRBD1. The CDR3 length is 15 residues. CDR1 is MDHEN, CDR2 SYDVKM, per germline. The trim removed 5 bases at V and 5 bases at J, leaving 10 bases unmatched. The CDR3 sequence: CASSVRRTGLTEAFF. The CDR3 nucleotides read TGTGCCAGCAGTGTCCGGCGGACAGGGTTAACTGAAGCTTTCTTT.

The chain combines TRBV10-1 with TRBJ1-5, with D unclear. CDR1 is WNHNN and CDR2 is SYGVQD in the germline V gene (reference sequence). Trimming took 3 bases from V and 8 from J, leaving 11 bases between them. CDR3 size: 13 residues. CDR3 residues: CASSESGYEPQHF. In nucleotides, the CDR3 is TGCGCCAGCAGTGAATCAGGATATGAGCCCCAGCATTTT.

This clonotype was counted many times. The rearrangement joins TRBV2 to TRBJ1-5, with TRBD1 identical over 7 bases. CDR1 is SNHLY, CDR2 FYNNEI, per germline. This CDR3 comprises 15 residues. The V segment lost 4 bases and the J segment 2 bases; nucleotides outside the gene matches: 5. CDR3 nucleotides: TGTGCCAGCAGTGGACAGGGATTGGGCAATCAGCCCCAGCATTTT. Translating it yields CASSGQGLGNQPQHF.

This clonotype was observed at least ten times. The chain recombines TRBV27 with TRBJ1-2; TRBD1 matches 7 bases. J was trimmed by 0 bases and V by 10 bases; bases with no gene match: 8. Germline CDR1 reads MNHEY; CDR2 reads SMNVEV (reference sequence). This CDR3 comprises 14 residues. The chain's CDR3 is CATRAGGANYGYTF. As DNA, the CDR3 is TGTGCCACGAGGGCAGGGGGAGCTAACTATGGCTACACCTTC.

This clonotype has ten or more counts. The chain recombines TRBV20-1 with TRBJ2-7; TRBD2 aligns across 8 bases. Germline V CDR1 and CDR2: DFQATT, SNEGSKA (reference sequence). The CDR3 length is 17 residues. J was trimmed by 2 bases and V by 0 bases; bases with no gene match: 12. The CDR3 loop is CSARDRGGASDTYEQYF. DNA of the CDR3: TGCAGTGCTAGAGACCGGGGGGGGGCTAGCGACACCTACGAGCAGTACTTC.

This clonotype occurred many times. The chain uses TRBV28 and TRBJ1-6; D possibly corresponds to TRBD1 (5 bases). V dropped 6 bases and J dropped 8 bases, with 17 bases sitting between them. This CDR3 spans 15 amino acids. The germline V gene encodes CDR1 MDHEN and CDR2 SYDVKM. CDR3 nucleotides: TGTGCCAGCAGCCTCGGGGGGGATAAAGATTCACCCCTCCACTTT. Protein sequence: CASSLGGDKDSPLHF.

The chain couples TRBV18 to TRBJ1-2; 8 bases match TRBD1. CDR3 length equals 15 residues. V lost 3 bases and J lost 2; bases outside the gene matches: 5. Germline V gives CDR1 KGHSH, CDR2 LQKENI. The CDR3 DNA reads TGTGCCAGCTCACCCGGACAGGGAGCGAACTATGGCTACACCTTC. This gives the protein CASSPGQGANYGYTF.

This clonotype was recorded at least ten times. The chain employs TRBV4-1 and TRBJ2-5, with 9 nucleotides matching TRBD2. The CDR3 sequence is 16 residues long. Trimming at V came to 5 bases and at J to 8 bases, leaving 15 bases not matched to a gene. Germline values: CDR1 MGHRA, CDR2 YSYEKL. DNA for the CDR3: TGCGCCAGCAGCACCCCCGTGGGGCGTAGCGGGGGTACCCAGTACTTC. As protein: CASSTPVGRSGGTQYF.